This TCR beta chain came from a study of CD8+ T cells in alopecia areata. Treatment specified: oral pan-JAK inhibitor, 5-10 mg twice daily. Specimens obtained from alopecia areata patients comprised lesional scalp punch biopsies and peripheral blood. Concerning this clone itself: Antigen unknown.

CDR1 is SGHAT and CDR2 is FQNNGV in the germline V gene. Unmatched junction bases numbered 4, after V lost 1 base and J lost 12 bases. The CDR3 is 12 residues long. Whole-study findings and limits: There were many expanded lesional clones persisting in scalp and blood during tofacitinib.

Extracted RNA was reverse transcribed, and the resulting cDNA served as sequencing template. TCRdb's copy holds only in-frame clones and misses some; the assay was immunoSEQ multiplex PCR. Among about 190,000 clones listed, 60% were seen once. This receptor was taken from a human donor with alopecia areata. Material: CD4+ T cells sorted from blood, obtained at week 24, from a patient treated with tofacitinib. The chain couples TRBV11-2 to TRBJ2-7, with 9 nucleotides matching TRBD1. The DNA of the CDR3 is TGTGCCAGCAGCTTAGCACAGGGGGCTACGTACTTC. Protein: CASSLAQGATYF.